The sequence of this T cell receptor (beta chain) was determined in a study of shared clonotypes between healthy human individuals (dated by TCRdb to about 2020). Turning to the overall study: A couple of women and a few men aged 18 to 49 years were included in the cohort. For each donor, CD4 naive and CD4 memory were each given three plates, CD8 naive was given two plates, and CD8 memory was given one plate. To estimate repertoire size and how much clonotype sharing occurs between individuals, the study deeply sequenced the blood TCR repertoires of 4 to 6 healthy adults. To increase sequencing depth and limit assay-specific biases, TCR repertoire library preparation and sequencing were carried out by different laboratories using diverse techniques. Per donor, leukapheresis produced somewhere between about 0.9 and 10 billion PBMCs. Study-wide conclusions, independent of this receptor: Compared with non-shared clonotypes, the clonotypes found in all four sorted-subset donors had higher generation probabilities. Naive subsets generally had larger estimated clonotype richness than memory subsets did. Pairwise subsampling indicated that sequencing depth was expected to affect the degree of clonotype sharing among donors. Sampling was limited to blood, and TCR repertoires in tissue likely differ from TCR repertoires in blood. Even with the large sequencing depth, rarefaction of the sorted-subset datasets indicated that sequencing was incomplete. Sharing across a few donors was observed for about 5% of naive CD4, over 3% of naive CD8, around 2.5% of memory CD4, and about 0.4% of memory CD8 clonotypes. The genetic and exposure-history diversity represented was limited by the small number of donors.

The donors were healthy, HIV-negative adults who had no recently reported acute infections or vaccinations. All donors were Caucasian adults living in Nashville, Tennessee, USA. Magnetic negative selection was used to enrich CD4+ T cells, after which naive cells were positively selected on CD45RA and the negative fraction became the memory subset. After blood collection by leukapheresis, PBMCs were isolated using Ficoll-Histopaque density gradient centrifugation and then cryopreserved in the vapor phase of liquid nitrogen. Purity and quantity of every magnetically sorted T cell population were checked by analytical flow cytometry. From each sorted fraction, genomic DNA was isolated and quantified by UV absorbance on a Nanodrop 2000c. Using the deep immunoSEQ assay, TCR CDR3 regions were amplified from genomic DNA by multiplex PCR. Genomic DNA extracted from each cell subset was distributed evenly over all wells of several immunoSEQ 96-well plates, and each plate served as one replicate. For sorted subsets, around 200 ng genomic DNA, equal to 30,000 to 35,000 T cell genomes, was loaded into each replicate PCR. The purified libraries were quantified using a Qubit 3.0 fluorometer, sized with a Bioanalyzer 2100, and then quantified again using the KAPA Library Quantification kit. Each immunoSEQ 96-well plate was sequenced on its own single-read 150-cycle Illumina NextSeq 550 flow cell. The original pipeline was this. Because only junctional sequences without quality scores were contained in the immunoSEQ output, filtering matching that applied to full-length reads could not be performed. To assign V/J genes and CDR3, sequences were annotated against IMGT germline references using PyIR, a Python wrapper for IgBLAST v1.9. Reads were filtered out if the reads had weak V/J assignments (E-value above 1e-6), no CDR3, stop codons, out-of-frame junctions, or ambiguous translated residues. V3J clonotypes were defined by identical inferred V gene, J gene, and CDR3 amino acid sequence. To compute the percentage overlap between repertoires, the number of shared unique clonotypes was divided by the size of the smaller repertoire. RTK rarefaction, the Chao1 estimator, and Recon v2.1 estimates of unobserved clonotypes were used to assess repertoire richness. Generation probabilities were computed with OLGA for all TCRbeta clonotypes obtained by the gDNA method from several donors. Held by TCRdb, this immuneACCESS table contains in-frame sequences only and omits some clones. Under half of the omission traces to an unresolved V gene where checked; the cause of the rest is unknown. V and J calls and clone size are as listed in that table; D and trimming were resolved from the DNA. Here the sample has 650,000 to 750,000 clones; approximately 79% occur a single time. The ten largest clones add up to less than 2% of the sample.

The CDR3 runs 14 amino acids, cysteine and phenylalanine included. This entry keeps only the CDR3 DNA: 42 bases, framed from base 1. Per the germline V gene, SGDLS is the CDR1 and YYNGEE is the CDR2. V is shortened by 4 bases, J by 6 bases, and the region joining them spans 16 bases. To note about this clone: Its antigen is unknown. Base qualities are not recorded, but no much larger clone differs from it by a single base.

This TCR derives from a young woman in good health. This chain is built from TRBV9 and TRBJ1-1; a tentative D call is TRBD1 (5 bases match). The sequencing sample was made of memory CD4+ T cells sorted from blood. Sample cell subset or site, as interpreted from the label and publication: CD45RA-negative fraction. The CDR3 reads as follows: CASSPRERWAEAFF. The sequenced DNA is TGTGCCAGCAGCCCCAGGGAAAGATGGGCTGAAGCTTTCTTT.